The rows below give T cell receptor beta chains drawn from one sample of a study of CXCR3-negative and CXCR3-positive naive CD8 T cells. TCRdb reworked the 5' RACE reads into one entry per CDR3 protein, no DNA. Its table lists around 120,000 distinct CDR3 sequences. Sequencing was performed on naive CXCR3+ CD8+ T cells from blood. These receptors were obtained from a human donor in good health. Some clones in this sample may be carry-over from other donors' samples. The CDR3 runs from the conserved cysteine through the conserved F or W.

J gene	V gene	CDR3 protein
TRBJ1-1	TRBV29-1	CSVELNTEAFF
TRBJ2-1	TRBV24-1	CATSDFAGGLGEQFF
TRBJ2-1	TRBV28	CASIMGGAYNEQFF
TRBJ1-6	TRBV20-1	CSARPKTGDNSPLHF
TRBJ1-1	TRBV27	CASSLSGSEAFF
TRBJ1-2	TRBV4-2	CASGNGYGYTF
TRBJ2-7	TRBV10-3	CAISESRLAGENEQYF
TRBJ2-7	TRBV27	CASSFGGVSYEQYF
TRBJ2-7	TRBV27	CASSFRGQIYEQYF
TRBJ2-1	TRBV29-1	CSVEGGQGARNEQFF
TRBJ2-7	TRBV14	CASSQLAGGHYEQYF
TRBJ2-7	TRBV28	CARQQNRWGGRKSYEQYF
TRBJ2-3	TRBV4-1	CASSPSGRVTDTQYF
TRBJ2-3	TRBV9	CASSVAGGGVTDTQYF
TRBJ2-7	TRBV20-1	CSARDRRLAGGNYEQYF
TRBJ1-1	TRBV7-9	CASSLGQGWNTEAFF
TRBJ2-7	TRBV25-1	CASNGLAGSEEQYF
TRBJ1-2	TRBV29-1	CSAVTGGEGYTF
TRBJ2-1	TRBV29-1	CSVVWDRAYNEQFF
TRBJ1-1	TRBV7-9	CASSSMGKQNTEAFF
TRBJ1-6	TRBV28	CASRQLGGISPLHF
TRBJ2-2	TRBV28	CASSSYWGGQGRWNTGELFF
TRBJ2-3	TRBV15	CATSTDTSTDTQYF
TRBJ2-7	TRBV20-1	CSASESGRVYEQYF
TRBJ2-7	TRBV7-2	CASTPAGRYEQYF
TRBJ2-2	TRBV29-1	CSVVLNTGELFF
TRBJ2-3	TRBV7-2	CASSDGTSGNSRTDTQYF
TRBJ1-1	TRBV12-5	CASGPSYGEAFF
TRBJ2-1	TRBV10-3	CAISEGVGSYNEQFF
TRBJ2-7	TRBV19	CASSMDRGHRGEQYF
TRBJ2-1	TRBV29-1	CSVTSGRAPEQFF
TRBJ1-1	TRBV6-1	CARPRRGKDTEAFF
TRBJ2-1	TRBV9	CASSLEVGIEQFF
TRBJ1-5	TRBV28	CASSPGMYSNQPQHF
TRBJ2-3	TRBV6-2/TRBV6-3	CASSYLREGTDTQYF
TRBJ2-1	TRBV14	CASSQVRQGGMNEQFF
TRBJ2-2	TRBV10-1	CASSELSSVYTGELFF
TRBJ2-5	TRBV20-1	CSASVEAHQETQYF
TRBJ2-1	TRBV4-3	CASSQGGGTENEQFF
TRBJ1-2	TRBV6-5	CASSEGTGASQFGDSGYTF
TRBJ1-5	TRBV12-3/TRBV12-4	CASSPLRGGNQPQHF
TRBJ1-1	TRBV13	CASSLGRVGATEAFF
TRBJ2-2	TRBV29-1	CSVDRQGVPGELFF
TRBJ2-6	TRBV28	CASSSSGVSGANVLTF
TRBJ2-7	TRBV29-1	CSVEGDSNYEQYF
TRBJ2-2	TRBV7-9	CASRDPGQTNTGELFF
TRBJ1-2	TRBV14	CACSRFTGYGYTF